Described below is a single TCR beta chain sequence and its context. Its antigen remains unknown. Recipients boosted at about 4 weeks or about 12 weeks are pooled. V lost 1 base to trimming and J lost 11 bases; unmatched junction nucleotides: 17. Germline values: CDR1 SGHTA, CDR2 FQGTGA. The CDR3 has 18 amino acids. TCRdb keeps only in-frame clones here, not all; method: immunoSEQ multiplex PCR. The data hold tens of thousands of clones, with 75% to 90% observed a single time. This sample is drawn from a study of T cell responses to AZD1222 COVID-19 vaccine. Study results and caveats: White British donors predominated, females outnumbered males, and clonal diversity was possibly underestimated.

Sequenced material: peripheral blood, taken 28 days after the second AZD1222 dose. The chain uses TRBV7-3 and TRBJ1-4, with TRBD1 matching 9 bases. The TCR comes from an adult who received the AZD1222 COVID-19 vaccine. CDR3 coding DNA: TGTGCCAGCAGCTTAAAATGTATGGGCGGGCTGACAGGGGGTAAACTGTTTTTT. The encoded protein is CASSLKCMGGLTGGKLFF.